This entry features one T cell receptor beta chain sequence. This sample was included in a study of blood T cell repertoires in COVID-19. Repertoires were generated with immunoSEQ multiplex PCR, while TCRdb's copy carries only in-frame clones and drops some. The sample comprises roughly 260,000 clones, about 91% of which are singletons, and around 2.6% rests with the top ten. CDR3 length: 18 amino acids. J gave up 0 bases and V 3 bases, and 5 bases lay outside the gene matches. Germline assignment: CDR1 LNHDA and CDR2 SQIVND (reference sequence). This chain connects TRBV19 to TRBJ2-3; the match to TRBD2 covers 14 bases. This TCR derives from a young woman with acute COVID-19. The specimen sequenced was PBMCs or T cells enriched from blood (not recorded which). The CDR3 is CASSMVTSGGGSTDTQYF. Written as DNA, the CDR3 is TGTGCCAGTAGTATGGTGACTAGCGGGGGGGGTAGCACAGATACGCAGTATTTT. Complete variable domain (other parts from reference TRBV19 and TRBJ2-3): DGGITQSPKYLFRKEGQNVTLSCEQNLNHDAMYWYRQDPGQGLRLIYYSQIVNDFQKGDIAEGYSVSREKKESFPLTVTSAQKNPTAFYLCASSMVTSGGGSTDTQYFGPGTRLTVL.